This T cell receptor beta chain appears in the sequencing data of a study of CD8+ T cells in alopecia areata. Extraction and reverse transcription of RNA yielded cDNA as the sequencing template. The assay was immunoSEQ multiplex PCR, and TCRdb's table has in-frame clones only and misses some. The sample lists a few hundred thousand clones; more than 50% were seen once. The germline V and J ends were trimmed by 1 base and 5 bases, with 12 bases remaining between them. This CDR3 has 15 residues. Germline CDR1 reads MGHRA; CDR2 reads YSYEKL. On this clone: Its specificity is not known.

Study-wide points: Scalp lesions, especially in alopecia totalis/universalis, had higher clonality than normal scalp. With patients, TCR sharing proved less clear than in mice, a difference possibly related to HLA. Scalp samples also yield sequences from resident alphabeta T cells of normal skin.

The chain employs TRBV4-1 and TRBJ2-1, with D tentatively TRBD1 (5 bases). The TCR comes from a human donor in good health. Sequencing was carried out using CD8+ T cells sorted from blood. This chain's CDR3 is CASSQASDRHNEQFF. DNA of the CDR3: TGCGCCAGCAGCCAAGCGAGCGACAGACACAATGAGCAGTTCTTC.